What follows describes a single T cell receptor beta chain. The data stem from a study of blood T cell repertoires in COVID-19. Study-level information: COVID-19 samples collected from the United States, Italy and Spain covered acute and convalescent phases. Nucleic acid was either cDNA or gDNA, and it came from T cells, B-cell-depleted T cells, or PBMCs.

The V gene lost 3 bases and the J gene lost 8 bases, with 10 bases spanning the gap. CDR3 length: 13 residues. Ages ranged from about 18 to 89 years, with residence in about 23 US areas. Per the original data handling: Estimation of nucleated cell counts was performed using reference gene primer amplification. Sequencing was performed with immunoSEQ multiplex PCR; in TCRdb, only in-frame clones are kept and a portion is missing. V and J calls and clone size are as listed in that table; D and trimming were resolved from the DNA. Of 500,000 or so clones listed, around 90% were seen once; the top ten hold around 0.64%.

The receptor was isolated from a young woman who had recovered from COVID-19. This sequence joins TRBV12-3 or TRBV12-4 and TRBJ1-4; D gene uncertain. Sequencing used PBMCs or T cells enriched from blood (not recorded which). CDR3 in amino acids: CASSFEPAEKLFF. The CDR3, as DNA: TGTGCCAGCAGTTTCGAGCCCGCGGAAAAACTGTTTTTT.